This T cell receptor (beta chain) originates from a study of CD8 T cells in ankylosing spondylitis. The study, taken as a whole, reports: Disease-associated clones were CD8+ and fairly uncommon in peripheral blood. Within ankylosing spondylitis blood, a TCR beta motif made up of roughly eight highly homologous variants appeared to be characteristic. The study looked at matched synovial fluid samples from ankylosing spondylitis patients. Disease-linked clones were reported to be significantly enriched there.

This clonotype was seen a few times. The antigen remains unidentified. It was by quantitative 5'-RACE with molecular barcodes that TCR beta libraries were made. TCRdb re-called the 5' RACE reads with MiXCR, one entry per CDR3 protein. Of roughly 400,000 distinct CDR3 sequences in the sample, more than 20% were seen once. Trimming left V 5 bases short and J 0 bases short, with 12 bases between. Looked up from germline, CDR1 is MNHEY and CDR2 is SMNVEV (reference sequence). The CDR3 has 15 residues. Sequenced: blood, either unsorted or a sorted T cell fraction (not recorded which). The source of this sequence is a male donor with ankylosing spondylitis. This chain links TRBV27 with TRBJ2-3; D is perhaps TRBD1 (6 bases). CDR3 sequence: CASSVEQGSTDTQYF. The CDR3, as DNA: TGTGCCAGCAGTGTAGAACAGGGTAGCACAGATACGCAGTATTTT.